This T cell receptor beta chain derives from a study of identical twins. V lost 4 bases to trimming and J lost 5 bases; unmatched junction nucleotides: 7. CDR3 length: 15 amino acids. Germline assignment: CDR1 SGHRS and CDR2 YFSETQ. This clonotype was detected only a few times. Template switching added a universal primer binding site, and final cDNA carried unique molecular identifiers. In TCRdb, the 5' RACE reads were re-called with MiXCR into one record per CDR3 protein. The data contain some 760,000 distinct CDR3 sequences, 15% to 20% of them singletons. Another study also made use of these data, one on T cells expressing NK-cell markers. This second study notes: No clear determination of HCMV specificity was made for expanded NKG2C+ T cell clones.

The V gene is TRBV5-1, the J gene TRBJ2-5, with 11 bases identical to TRBD1. The sequenced material came from PBMCs. The origin of this receptor is a woman between 18 and 30 years old in good health. The CDR3 DNA reads as TGCGCCAGCAGCGGACAGGGGGCGATAGGGGAGACCCAGTACTTC. Protein sequence: CASSGQGAIGETQYF.